These 31 T cell receptor beta chains were all obtained from the same sample, sequenced in a study of cytomegalovirus exposure and HLA in healthy donors. Both 60 Vbeta primers and 13 Jbeta primers went into the PCR. The assay was immunoSEQ multiplex PCR, and TCRdb's table has in-frame clones only and misses some. The table shows about 96,000 clones, with around 77% occurring only once. Sequenced material: PBMCs. These receptors were obtained from a man aged 45-60 years in good health and CMV-seropositive.

V gene TRBV9 combines with J gene TRBJ2-2, with D possibly TRBD1 on 8 matching bases. Germline values: CDR1 SGDLS, CDR2 YYNGEE. Trimming removed 4 bases at V and 6 bases at J, with 25 bases between. The CDR3 length is 18 residues. The CDR3 sequence is CASSHRTDRGGGAGELFF. The CDR3 nucleotides read TGTGCCAGCAGCCATCGGACTGACAGGGGAGGGGGAGCCGGGGAGCTGTTTTTT.

V usage is TRBV12-5 and J usage is TRBJ1-5, with 8 bases lining up with TRBD1. Germline V CDR1 and CDR2: LGHNT, FRNRAP. Germline trimming cut 5 bases from V and 6 bases from J; bases unmatched to any gene: 12. This CDR3 comprises 16 residues. The CDR3 DNA sequence: TGTGCTAGTGGTCCCCAAAATCAGGGGGCTTCTCAGCCCCAGCATTTT. The encoded protein is CASGPQNQGASQPQHF.

The chain's CDR3 is CASRSQGSSYEQYF. The CDR3 DNA reads as TGTGCCAGCAGGTCTCAGGGATCTTCCTACGAGCAGTACTTC. V and J are TRBV6-1 and TRBJ2-5; the D gene is possibly TRBD1 (5 bases). The J call may not be correct, given that the DNA end is closer to TRBJ2-7. From germline, CDR1 is MNHNS and CDR2 SASEGT. The CDR3 runs to 14 residues.

The genes are TRBV11-2 and TRBJ1-2, with 10 bases aligning to TRBD1. The CDR3 has 18 amino acids. Germline V gene lookup returns CDR1 SGHAT and CDR2 FQNNGV. Trimming removed 2 bases from V and 5 bases from J; junction bases left unmatched: 14. The CDR3 spells CASSLRILLGQGFYGYTF. CDR3 DNA sequence: TGTGCCAGCAGCTTACGAATATTGCTGGGACAGGGGTTTTATGGCTACACCTTC.

This chain links TRBV6-1 with TRBJ1-6; D unclear. The ends were cut back, 2 bases at V and 7 bases at J, with 9 bases in the middle. The CDR3 runs 14 residues. CDR1 and CDR2 (germline): MNHNS, SASEGT. The CDR3 is CASSEQVKNSPLHF. The CDR3 nucleotides read TGTGCCAGCAGTGAACAGGTGAAGAATTCACCCCTCCACTTT.

This clone was seen a single time. This chain links TRBV18 with TRBJ1-1; 7 positions agree with TRBD1. The trim removed 5 bases at V and 0 bases at J, leaving 3 bases unmatched. The CDR3 loop spans 14 amino acids. Looked up from germline, CDR1 is KGHSH and CDR2 is LQKENI. CDR3 in DNA: TGTGCCAGCTCAGCCGGGACAGTGAACACTGAAGCTTTCTTT. It translates to CASSAGTVNTEAFF.

V and J are TRBV11-3 and TRBJ2-5; 7 bases align to TRBD2. The V and J ends lost 5 bases and 0 bases, in that order; junction bases with no gene match: 9. Germline V lookup: CDR1 SGHNT, CDR2 YENEEA. This CDR3 has 16 residues. CDR3: CASSPARRGNQETQYF. CDR3 DNA sequence: TGTGCCAGCAGCCCCGCCCGGCGGGGGAACCAAGAGACCCAGTACTTC. The variable domain in full, completed from reference TRBV11-3 and TRBJ2-5, reads EAGVVQSPRYKIIEKKQPVAFWCNPISGHNTLYWYLQNLGQGPELLIRYENEEAVDDSQLPKDRFSAERLKGVDSTLKIQPAELGDSAVYLCASSPARRGNQETQYFGPGTRLLVL.

The rearrangement uses TRBV29-1 and TRBJ2-5; 8 nucleotides line up with TRBD2. The CDR3 consists of 14 residues. The V segment lost 5 bases and the J segment 0 bases; nucleotides outside the gene matches: 5. Germline V gene lookup returns CDR1 SQVTM and CDR2 ANQGSEA. CDR3 in DNA: TGCAGCGTTCGGCGAGCGGGGGACCAAGAGACCCAGTACTTC. Residues: CSVRRAGDQETQYF.

This clone has just a few counts. J is TRBJ1-1 and V is TRBV7-3; D is possibly TRBD1 (5 bases). The CDR3 spans 13 residues. CDR1 and CDR2 from the germline V gene are SGHTA and FQGTGA. V lost 5 bases and J lost 3, with 10 bases in between. CDR3 DNA: TGTGCCAGCAGCGCGACAGCTTACACTGAAGCTTTCTTT. Amino acid sequence: CASSATAYTEAFF.

This sequence joins TRBV11-2 and TRBJ2-3; tentatively, D is TRBD2 (5 bases). Germline V gene lookup returns CDR1 SGHAT and CDR2 FQNNGV. Trimming removed 5 bases at V and 10 bases at J, with 22 bases between. The length of the CDR3 is 15 residues. As DNA, the CDR3 is TGTGCCAGCAGCCCGCAGCGACTAAGTGGGCAGGCGCAGTATTTT. It codes for CASSPQRLSGQAQYF.

The V gene is TRBV5-5, the J gene TRBJ1-6; the D gene is possibly TRBD1 (5 bases). Trimming removed 1 base from V and 0 bases from J, with 20 bases in between. Germline CDR1 and CDR2: SGHKS and YYEKEE (reference sequence). This CDR3 spans 20 amino acids. The CDR3 is CASSLTLPQRQSSYNSPLHF. The CDR3 DNA sequence: TGTGCCAGCAGCTTGACCCTACCCCAGAGACAGAGCTCCTATAATTCACCCCTCCACTTT.

The chain joins TRBV7-3 to TRBJ2-3; 10 nucleotides match TRBD1. Germline CDR1 is SGHTA and CDR2 is FQGTGA. The CDR3 is made up of 16 amino acids. Trimming removed 4 bases from V and 1 base from J; junction bases left unmatched: 5. The CDR3 reads CASSWDRGLGTDTQYF. CDR3 coding DNA: TGTGCCAGCAGCTGGGACAGGGGATTGGGCACAGATACGCAGTATTTT.

The chain joins TRBV5-1 to TRBJ2-1, with TRBD1 identical over 9 bases. The CDR3 is 14 residues long. CDR1 and CDR2 from the germline V gene are SGHRS and YFSETQ. Trimming removed 4 bases from V and 7 bases from J; junction bases left unmatched: 6. CDR3 bases: TGCGCCAGCAGCCGGGACAGGGATCTGAATGAGCAGTTCTTC. Residues: CASSRDRDLNEQFF.

The CDR3 DNA reads as TGTGCCAACATACCTTCCTGGCGGGGGAACTACGAGCAGTACTTC. Protein sequence: CANIPSWRGNYEQYF. The rearrangement links TRBV6-5 to TRBJ2-5; 7 nucleotides align to TRBD2. Gene TRBJ2-7 matches the end of the DNA better, so the J call may be wrong. This CDR3 has 15 residues. Germline V gives CDR1 MNHEY, CDR2 SVGAGI.

The chain employs TRBV19 and TRBJ2-1; D gene unclear. V was pared by 3 bases and J by 4 bases, with 7 bases between. The length of the CDR3 is 13 residues. Germline V lookup: CDR1 LNHDA, CDR2 SQIVND (reference sequence). As DNA, the CDR3 is TGTGCCAGTAGTATTGTAGCTTACAATGAGCAGTTCTTC. As protein: CASSIVAYNEQFF.

This rearrangement joins TRBV7-2 to TRBJ1-2; 7 positions agree with TRBD1. The length of the CDR3 is 14 residues. Trimming cost V 4 bases and J 2 bases; bases outside gene matches: 4. The germline V gene encodes CDR1 SGHTA and CDR2 FQGNSA. The CDR3 is CASSSLQGNYGYTF. The CDR3 nucleotides are TGTGCCAGCAGCTCCTTACAGGGGAACTATGGCTACACCTTC.

About this clone: This CDR3 is missing its conserved last phenylalanine or tryptophan, likely due to a read error. This chain joins TRBV4-3 and TRBJ1-2, with D perhaps TRBD1 (6 bases). Germline V gives CDR1 LGHNA, CDR2 YSLEER. Deletions cut 0 bases from V and 7 bases from J, with 12 bases between. The CDR3 contains 14 residues. CDR3 protein: CASSQDHRAGGYTL. CDR3 coding DNA: TGCGCCAGCAGCCAAGATCACAGGGCGGGTGGCTACACCCTC.

This chain uses TRBV5-6 with TRBJ1-1, with D tentatively TRBD1 (6 bases). V lost 4 bases to trimming and J lost 4 bases, with 20 bases between them. The CDR3 runs to 16 residues. Germline CDR1 is SGHDT and CDR2 is YYEEEE. CDR3 region: CASSPQGGELSTEAFF. CDR3 nucleotide sequence: TGTGCCAGCAGCCCCCAAGGGGGTGAGTTGAGCACTGAAGCTTTCTTT. Looking up the rest from reference TRBV5-6 and TRBJ1-1 gives the full variable domain: DAGVTQSPTHLIKTRGQQVTLRCSPKSGHDTVSWYQQALGQGPQFIFQYYEEEERQRGNFPDRFSGHQFPNYSSELNVNALLLGDSALYLCASSPQGGELSTEAFFGQGTRLTVV.

This chain links TRBV5-1 with TRBJ2-1, with a weak D call TRBD1 (5 bases). Between the trimmed V and J ends, which lost 3 bases and 8 bases, there was a span of 12 bases. The germline V gene encodes CDR1 SGHRS and CDR2 YFSETQ. The CDR3 sequence is 13 residues long. This CDR3 is CASSSHRGDEQFF. Here the CDR3 DNA reads TGCGCCAGCAGCTCTCATAGGGGCGATGAGCAGTTCTTC.

This CDR3 reads CASSQTGDYNEQFF. Written as DNA, the CDR3 is TGCGCCAGCAGCCAAACGGGGGATTACAATGAGCAGTTCTTC. This chain connects TRBV4-1 to TRBJ2-1, with TRBD2 as a possible D gene (6 bases). CDR1 and CDR2 from the germline V gene are MGHRA and YSYEKL. Trimming cost V 2 bases and J 4 bases, with 9 bases left between them. The CDR3 consists of 14 residues.

This clone was observed a handful of times. CDR3 sequence reads: CASSLEQGSDTQYF. The CDR3 DNA follows: TGTGCCAGCAGCTTAGAACAGGGTTCAGATACGCAGTATTTT. The V call is TRBV5-5, the J call TRBJ2-3; D is possibly TRBD1 (6 bases). V lost 2 bases to trimming and J lost 4 bases, with 11 bases between them. Looked up from germline, CDR1 is SGHKS and CDR2 is YYEKEE (reference sequence). The CDR3 spans 14 residues.

This sequence joins TRBV7-6 and TRBJ2-6, with a weak D call TRBD2 (6 bases). The V gene's germline CDR1 is SGHVS and CDR2 FNYEAQ. The CDR3 covers 14 residues. V was clipped by 5 bases and J by 15 bases, with 20 bases between them. The CDR3 loop is CASSPPGSPDALTF. The CDR3 DNA sequence: TGTGCCAGCAGCCCCCCCGGGAGCCCGGACGCCCTGACTTTC.

This chain links TRBV2 with TRBJ1-6, with 10 bases aligning to TRBD1. This CDR3 spans 14 amino acids. The J segment lost 8 bases and the V segment lost 6 bases, leaving 4 bases of the junction unmatched. The germline CDR1 and CDR2 sequences are SNHLY and FYNNEI. The chain's CDR3 is CASSLTGGDSPLHF. CDR3 DNA: TGTGCCAGCAGCCTGACAGGGGGCGATTCACCCCTCCACTTT. The variable domain in full, with the rest retrieved from reference TRBV2 and TRBJ1-6, is EPEVTQTPSHQVTQMGQEVILRCVPISNHLYFYWYRQILGQKVEFLVSFYNNEISEKSEIFDDQFSVERPDGSNFTLKIRSTKLEDSAMYFCASSLTGGDSPLHFGNGTRLTVT.

This chain uses TRBV15 with TRBJ2-5, with 8 bases lining up with TRBD2. V lost 6 bases and J lost 5; bases outside the gene matches: 14. The CDR3 totals 16 residues. Germline CDR1 is LNHNV and CDR2 is YYDKDF (reference sequence). The CDR3 is CATRAGQLAVGETQYF. CDR3 DNA sequence: TGTGCCACCAGGGCCGGCCAACTAGCGGTGGGTGAGACCCAGTACTTC.

This clone was seen only once. The gene calls are TRBV30 and TRBJ2-2; TRBD1 agrees at 12 bases. Trimming took 5 bases from V and 6 from J; bases not matched to a gene: 10. Germline loops: CDR1 GTSNPN, CDR2 SVGIG (reference sequence). CDR3 size: 16 residues. CDR3 DNA sequence: TGTGCCTGGTCTCGGCGGGGGACAGGGGGCCCCGGGGAGCTGTTTTTT. Translated, it gives CAWSRRGTGGPGELFF. The full variable domain, its missing parts supplied by reference TRBV30 and TRBJ2-2, is SQTIHQWPATLVQPVGSPLSLECTVEGTSNPNLYWYRQAAGRGLQLLFYSVGIGQISSEVPQNLSASRPQDRQFILSSKKLLLSDSGFYLCAWSRRGTGGPGELFFGEGSRLTVL.

The chain recombines TRBV7-9 with TRBJ2-3, with D tentatively TRBD1 (6 bases). Germline CDR1 SEHNR, CDR2 FQNEAQ (reference sequence). The CDR3 has 13 amino acids. V lost 5 bases and J lost 4, with 10 bases in between. The DNA for the CDR3 is TGTGCCAGCAGCCCAGGACAGTCAGATACGCAGTATTTT. Translation gives CASSPGQSDTQYF.

V gene TRBV9 combines with J gene TRBJ1-2; 9 bases match TRBD1. This CDR3 is built from 14 residues. V lost 4 bases to trimming and J lost 9 bases; unmatched junction nucleotides: 10. The germline CDR1 and CDR2 sequences are SGDLS and YYNGEE. This CDR3 is CASSHLQGAASYTF. In nucleotides, the CDR3 is TGTGCCAGCAGCCACCTACAGGGGGCGGCAAGCTACACCTTC.

V and J are TRBV5-1 and TRBJ2-5; 8 bases agree with TRBD2. Germline V gene data show CDR1 as SGHRS and CDR2 as YFSETQ. Losses at the gene ends were 0 bases for V and 10 bases for J; bases not matched to a gene: 2. This CDR3 comprises 12 residues. The CDR3 DNA sequence: TGCGCCAGCAGCTTGGAGCGGGGGCACCAGTACTTC. Its protein product is CASSLERGHQYF.

The rearrangement uses TRBV5-6 and TRBJ2-5; 11 nucleotides agree with TRBD2. CDR1 SGHDT and CDR2 YYEEEE come from the germline V gene. The CDR3 is made up of 15 amino acids. V was pared by 0 bases and J by 2 bases, with 0 bases of the junction left unmatched. The CDR3 region has the DNA TGTGCCAGCAGCTTGGGACTAGCGGGGCAAGAGACCCAGTACTTC. Encoded protein: CASSLGLAGQETQYF.

This clone was seen a single time. V usage is TRBV19 and J usage is TRBJ2-2, with TRBD1 matching 7 bases. The CDR3 runs 14 residues. V shed 5 bases, J shed 6 bases, and the junction held 6 bases outside the gene matches. CDR1 LNHDA and CDR2 SQIVND come from the germline V gene (reference sequence). In DNA form, the CDR3 reads TGTGCCAGTAGTGAGGGGGCTTTCCCCGGGGAGCTGTTTTTT. The encoded protein is CASSEGAFPGELFF.

This clone showed up just a few times. V gene TRBV2 combines with J gene TRBJ2-3; D uncertain. The CDR3 spans 12 residues. With 4 bases removed from V and 6 bases from J, the gap between germline ends came to 8 bases. The germline V gene encodes CDR1 SNHLY and CDR2 FYNNEI. As DNA, the CDR3 is TGTGCCAGCAGTGTATCCTCTGATACGCAGTATTTT. Its translation: CASSVSSDTQYF.